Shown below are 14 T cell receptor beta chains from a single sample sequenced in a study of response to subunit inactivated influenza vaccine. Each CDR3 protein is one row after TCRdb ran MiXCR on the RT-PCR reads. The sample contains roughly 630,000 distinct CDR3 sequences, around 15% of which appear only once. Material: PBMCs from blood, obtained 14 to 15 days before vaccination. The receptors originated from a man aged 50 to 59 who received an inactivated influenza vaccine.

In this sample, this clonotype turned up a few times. In nucleotides, the CDR3 is TGTGCCAGCAGTTACTTGAAGGCCGGCTACACCTTC. This gives the protein CASSYLKAGYTF. The chain recombines TRBV6-2 or TRBV6-3 with TRBJ1-2; D unresolved. CDR3 length: 12 residues. Germline CDR1 is MNHEY and CDR2 is SVGEGT. Trimming took off 1 base at V and 8 bases at J, with 8 bases between the two ends.

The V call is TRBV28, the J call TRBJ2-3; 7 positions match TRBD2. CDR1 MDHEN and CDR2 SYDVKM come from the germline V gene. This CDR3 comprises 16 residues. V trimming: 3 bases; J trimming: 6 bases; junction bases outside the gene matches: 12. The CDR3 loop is CASSFSGKGQRDTQYF. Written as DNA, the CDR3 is TGTGCCAGCAGTTTCAGCGGGAAGGGCCAAAGGGATACGCAGTATTTT.

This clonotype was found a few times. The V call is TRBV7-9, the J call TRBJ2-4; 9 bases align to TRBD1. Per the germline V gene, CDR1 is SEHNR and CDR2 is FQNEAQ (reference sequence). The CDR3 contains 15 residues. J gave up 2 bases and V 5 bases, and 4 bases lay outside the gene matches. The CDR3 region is CASSQQGATKNIQYF. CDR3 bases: TGTGCCAGCAGCCAACAGGGGGCAACCAAAAACATTCAGTACTTC.

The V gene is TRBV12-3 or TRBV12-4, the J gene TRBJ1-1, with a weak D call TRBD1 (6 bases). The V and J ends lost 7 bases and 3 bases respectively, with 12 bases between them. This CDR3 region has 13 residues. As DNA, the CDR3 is TGTGCCAGCACCCAAGAGGGGGACACTGAAGCTTTCTTT. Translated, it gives CASTQEGDTEAFF.

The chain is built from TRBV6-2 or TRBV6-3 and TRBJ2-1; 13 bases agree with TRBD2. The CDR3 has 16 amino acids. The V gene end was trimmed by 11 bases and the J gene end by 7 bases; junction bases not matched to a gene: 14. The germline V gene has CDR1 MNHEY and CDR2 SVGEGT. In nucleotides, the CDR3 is TGTGCCGCAAAAGGATCACTAGCGGGGGGGTTGAATGAGCAGTTCTTC. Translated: CAAKGSLAGGLNEQFF.

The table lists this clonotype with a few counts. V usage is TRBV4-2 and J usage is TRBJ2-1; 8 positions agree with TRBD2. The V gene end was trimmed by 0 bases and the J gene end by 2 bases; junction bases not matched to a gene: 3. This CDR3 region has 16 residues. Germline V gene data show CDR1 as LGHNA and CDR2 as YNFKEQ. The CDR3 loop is CASSQDRAGAYNEQFF. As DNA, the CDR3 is TGTGCCAGCAGCCAAGATCGAGCGGGGGCCTACAATGAGCAGTTCTTC.

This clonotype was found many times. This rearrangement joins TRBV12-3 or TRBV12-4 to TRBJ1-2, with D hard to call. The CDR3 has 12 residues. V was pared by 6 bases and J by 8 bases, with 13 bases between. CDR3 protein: CASRRRETGYTF. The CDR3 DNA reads TGTGCCAGCAGGCGACGCGAGACCGGCTACACCTTC.

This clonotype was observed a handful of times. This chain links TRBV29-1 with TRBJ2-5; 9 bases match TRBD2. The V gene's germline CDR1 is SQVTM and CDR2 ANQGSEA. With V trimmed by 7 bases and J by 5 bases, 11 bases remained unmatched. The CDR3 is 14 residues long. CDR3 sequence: CSGGLANLRETQYF. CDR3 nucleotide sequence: TGCAGCGGGGGACTAGCCAATTTACGGGAGACCCAGTACTTC.

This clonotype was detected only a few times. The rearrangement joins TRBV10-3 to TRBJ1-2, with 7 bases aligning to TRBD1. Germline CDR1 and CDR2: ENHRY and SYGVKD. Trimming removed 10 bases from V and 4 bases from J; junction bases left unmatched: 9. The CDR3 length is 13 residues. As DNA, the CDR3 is TGTGCCACGGGGACAGCCCTACCCTATGGCTACACCTTC. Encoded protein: CATGTALPYGYTF.

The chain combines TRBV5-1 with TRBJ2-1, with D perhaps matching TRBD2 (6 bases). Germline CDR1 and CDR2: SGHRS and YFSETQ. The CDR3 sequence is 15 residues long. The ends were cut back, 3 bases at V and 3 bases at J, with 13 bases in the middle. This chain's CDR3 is CASSSDGGYYNEQFF. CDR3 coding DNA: TGCGCCAGCAGCTCGGACGGGGGTTACTACAATGAGCAGTTCTTC.

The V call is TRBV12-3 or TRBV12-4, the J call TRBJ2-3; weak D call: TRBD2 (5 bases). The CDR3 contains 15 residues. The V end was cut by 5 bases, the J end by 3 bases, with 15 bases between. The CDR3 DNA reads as TGTGCCAGCAGTCAAACGATCCGGAGGACAGATACGCAGTATTTT. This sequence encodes CASSQTIRRTDTQYF.

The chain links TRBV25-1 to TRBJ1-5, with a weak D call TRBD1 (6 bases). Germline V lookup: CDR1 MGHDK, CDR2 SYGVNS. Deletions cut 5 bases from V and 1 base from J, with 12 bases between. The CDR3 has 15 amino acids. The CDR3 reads CASSPPTGSNQPQHF. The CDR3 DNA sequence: TGTGCCAGCAGTCCCCCAACAGGGAGCAATCAGCCCCAGCATTTT.

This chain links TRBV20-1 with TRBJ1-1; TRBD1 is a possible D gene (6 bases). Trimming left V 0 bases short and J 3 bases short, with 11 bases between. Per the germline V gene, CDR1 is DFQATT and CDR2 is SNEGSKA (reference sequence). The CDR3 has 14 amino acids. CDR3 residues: CSARDRQEYTEAFF. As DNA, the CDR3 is TGCAGTGCTAGAGATCGACAGGAGTACACTGAAGCTTTCTTT.

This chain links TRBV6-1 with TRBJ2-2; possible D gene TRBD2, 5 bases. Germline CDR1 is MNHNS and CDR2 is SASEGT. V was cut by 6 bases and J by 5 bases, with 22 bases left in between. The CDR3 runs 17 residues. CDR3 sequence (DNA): TGTGCCAGCAGCCCCCTCGGGAAGGTGAAGGGAACCGGGGAGCTGTTTTTT. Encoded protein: CASSPLGKVKGTGELFF.